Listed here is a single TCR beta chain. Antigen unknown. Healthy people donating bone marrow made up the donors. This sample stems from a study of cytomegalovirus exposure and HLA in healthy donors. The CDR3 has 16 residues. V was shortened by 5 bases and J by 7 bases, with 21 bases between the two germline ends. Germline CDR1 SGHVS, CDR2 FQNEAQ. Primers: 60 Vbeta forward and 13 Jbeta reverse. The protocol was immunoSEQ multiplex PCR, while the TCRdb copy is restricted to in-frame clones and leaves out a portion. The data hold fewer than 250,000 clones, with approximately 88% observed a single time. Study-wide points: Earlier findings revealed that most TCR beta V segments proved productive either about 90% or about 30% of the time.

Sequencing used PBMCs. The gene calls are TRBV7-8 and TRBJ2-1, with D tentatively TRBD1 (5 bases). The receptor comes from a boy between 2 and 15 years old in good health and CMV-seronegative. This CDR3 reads CASSPKTAPLPNEQFF. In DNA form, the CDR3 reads TGTGCCAGCAGCCCTAAGACAGCCCCTCTTCCGAATGAGCAGTTCTTC.